This TCR beta chain was identified during a study of beta chain features in type 1 diabetes. To note about this clone: Antigen unknown.

Whole-study findings and limits: For Type 1 diabetes patients, all four CD4+ subsets carried TCRB CDR3s that were moderately but significantly shorter. Whether TCRB rearrangement is influenced by HLA type went unresolved here.

CDR1 is MDHEN, CDR2 SYDVKM, per germline. The CDR3 has 16 residues. V was clipped by 1 base and J by 3 bases, with 16 bases between them. Investigators reverse transcribed all isolated RNA, so they sequenced expressed TCRB transcripts. Libraries were prepared by immunoSEQ multiplex PCR; TCRdb keeps only in-frame clonotypes and omits some of them. The sample has about 53,000 clones, approximately 60% seen once; the top ten hold approximately 0.3%. What was sequenced was stem cell memory CD4+ T cells from blood. This receptor was obtained from a woman aged 30 to 39 with type 1 diabetes. The chain combines TRBV28 with TRBJ2-7; a possible D gene is TRBD2 (6 bases). The DNA for the CDR3 is TGTGCCAGCAGTTTATCCGGGACTCTAGAACTCTACGAGCAGTACTTC. The encoded protein is CASSLSGTLELYEQYF.